Following are 5 T cell receptor beta chains from one sample sequenced in a study of cytomegalovirus exposure and HLA in healthy donors. Both 60 Vbeta primers and 13 Jbeta primers went into the PCR. Sequencing used immunoSEQ multiplex PCR; TCRdb keeps in-frame clones, though not all of them. The sample contains 130,000 or so clones, roughly 88% of which appear only once. The sequencing sample was made of PBMCs. Receptor source: a woman aged 18-29 years in good health and CMV-seropositive.

This clone was seen more than once but under ten times. The gene calls are TRBV15 and TRBJ2-1, with D perhaps matching TRBD2 (6 bases). V lost 0 bases, J lost 8 bases, and 17 bases lay in between. Germline V gene lookup returns CDR1 LNHNV and CDR2 YYDKDF (reference sequence). This CDR3 is 16 amino acids long. The CDR3 DNA reads TGTGCCACCAGCAGAGATAGGCGGGGTTTCGGATATGAGCAGTTCTTC. It encodes CATSRDRRGFGYEQFF.

This sequence joins TRBV10-2 and TRBJ2-7; 12 nucleotides align to TRBD2. There are 17 residues in the CDR3. CDR1 is WSHSY and CDR2 is SAAADI in the germline V gene. V shed 4 bases and J 3 bases; nucleotides not matched to a gene: 10. In nucleotides, the CDR3 is TGCGCCAGCAGTGCTCTAGCGGGGGGGGACCTATTCTACGAGCAGTACTTC. This sequence encodes CASSALAGGDLFYEQYF.

Only a few counts were recorded for this clone. The V call is TRBV10-3, the J call TRBJ1-5, with no clear D. Germline assignment: CDR1 ENHRY and CDR2 SYGVKD. V shed 7 bases and J shed 7 bases, with 14 bases lying between them. The CDR3 has 13 residues. CDR3 sequence: CAIMGEGGQPQHF. The CDR3 DNA follows: TGTGCCATCATGGGAGAAGGTGGCCAGCCCCAGCATTTT.

This clone was seen only once. The chain is built from TRBV2 and TRBJ2-3, with 9 bases that match TRBD2. After removal of 9 bases from V and 0 bases from J, the junction contained 10 bases not matched to a gene. This CDR3 comprises 16 residues. The germline V gene has CDR1 SNHLY and CDR2 FYNNEI. The CDR3 loop reads CASALAGQTSTDTQYF. The CDR3 DNA follows: TGTGCCAGTGCCCTAGCGGGACAAACTAGCACAGATACGCAGTATTTT.

This rearrangement joins TRBV28 to TRBJ2-2, with 8 bases identical to TRBD1. V trimming: 4 bases; J trimming: 5 bases; junction bases outside the gene matches: 9. In germline, CDR1 is MDHEN, CDR2 SYDVKM. There are 16 residues in the CDR3. CDR3 in amino acids: CASSSPGGHLTGELFF. CDR3 DNA: TGTGCCAGCAGTTCCCCAGGGGGCCACTTGACCGGGGAGCTGTTTTTT.